Described below is a single TCR beta chain sequence and its context. This sample was included in a study of identical twins. The V end was cut by 5 bases, the J end by 4 bases, with 14 bases between. The CDR3 length is 14 residues. Looked up from germline, CDR1 is LNHNV and CDR2 is YYDKDF (reference sequence). TCRdb called the 5' RACE reads again in MiXCR, with one record for every CDR3 protein. The data show approximately 260,000 distinct CDR3 sequences, with over 12% seen just once and 7% to 9.5% held by the top ten. The TCR sequence derives from a woman between 18 and 30 years old in good health. The J gene is TRBJ2-5, the V gene TRBV15, with D possibly TRBD2 on 6 matching bases. The sample consisted of memory (CD45RO+) T cells sorted from blood. CDR3 sequence: CATSAGRRRETQYF. The CDR3, as DNA: TGTGCCACCAGCGCGGGGCGGAGGAGAGAGACCCAGTACTTC.